These 8 T cell receptor beta chains were sequenced from one sample in a study of a mutant IDH1 vaccine in newly diagnosed glioma. Data came from immunoSEQ multiplex PCR; TCRdb stores just in-frame clones and leaves some out. The data hold tens of thousands of clones, with approximately 71% observed a single time. These receptors have no identified antigens. This sample's time point: week 47, end of study. Every vaccine dose comprised 300 ug of mutant IDH1 20-mer peptide plus topical imiquimod. Here the sequenced sample was PBMCs, taken from a glioma patient whose treatment included an IDH1 peptide vaccine. These TCRs come from a man aged 45-65 years with glioma.

This clone occurred a few times. The V gene is TRBV4-3, the J gene TRBJ1-2; the D is unclear. This CDR3 has 12 amino acids. Trimming stripped 0 bases from V and 3 bases from J, with 2 bases between. The germline V gene has CDR1 LGHNA and CDR2 YSLEER. CDR3 coding DNA: TGCGCCAGCAGCCAAGACCACTATGGCTACACCTTC. It translates to CASSQDHYGYTF.

V is TRBV7-2 and J is TRBJ2-1; D is uncertain. The CDR3 is 13 residues long. The germline CDR1 and CDR2 sequences are SGHTA and FQGNSA. V was pared by 2 bases and J by 9 bases, with 11 bases between. The CDR3, as DNA: TGTGCCAGCAGCTTACTTGGGTGGACTGAGCAGTTCTTC. It codes for CASSLLGWTEQFF.

This rearrangement joins TRBV9 to TRBJ1-2; weak D call: TRBD1 (5 bases). In germline, CDR1 is SGDLS, CDR2 YYNGEE. The ends were cut back, 4 bases at V and 4 bases at J, with 11 bases in the middle. The length of the CDR3 is 13 residues. CDR3 in amino acids: CASSHDSSYGYTF. As DNA, the CDR3 is TGTGCCAGCAGCCACGACAGTTCCTATGGCTACACCTTC.

A single count supports this clone. The rearrangement joins TRBV4-3 to TRBJ1-4, with unresolved D. The germline V gene has CDR1 LGHNA and CDR2 YSLEER. V was clipped by 0 bases and J by 7 bases, with 15 bases between them. The CDR3 sequence is 16 residues long. This chain's CDR3 is CASSQDLPVGFEKLFF. CDR3 nucleotide sequence: TGCGCCAGCAGCCAAGATCTTCCGGTAGGGTTTGAAAAACTGTTTTTT.

This chain links TRBV28 with TRBJ2-7; no firm D call. The CDR3 runs to 12 residues. V was shortened by 6 bases and J by 6 bases, with 12 bases between the two germline ends. CDR1 and CDR2 from the germline V gene are MDHEN and SYDVKM. The CDR3, as DNA: TGTGCCAGCAGGCGTCTTATCGGCGAGCAGTACTTC. Its translation is CASRRLIGEQYF.

DNA of the CDR3: TGTGCCAGCAGCGTTGAAGGTCGAGGGTACACTGAAGCTTTCTTT. Protein product: CASSVEGRGYTEAFF. This chain uses TRBV9 with TRBJ1-1; the D is unclear. This CDR3 contains 15 residues. Germline CDR1 and CDR2: SGDLS and YYNGEE. V was pared by 2 bases and J by 3 bases, with 14 bases between.

The chain is built from TRBV4-2 and TRBJ1-2, with D unresolved. CDR1 and CDR2 from the germline V gene are LGHNA and YNFKEQ. CDR3 length: 14 amino acids. Trimming pared 0 bases from V and 4 bases from J, leaving 9 bases between. The chain's CDR3 is CASSQDVRTYGYTF. CDR3 sequence (DNA): TGTGCCAGCAGCCAAGATGTAAGGACCTATGGCTACACCTTC.

This clone was counted a few times. This chain uses TRBV4-3 with TRBJ1-4; D remains ambiguous. Germline loops: CDR1 LGHNA, CDR2 YSLEER. Trimming removed 1 base from V and 0 bases from J, with 12 bases in between. This CDR3 is 17 amino acids long. CDR3 amino acids: CASSQGSGFATNEKLFF. The CDR3 nucleotides read TGCGCCAGCAGCCAAGGGAGCGGATTTGCAACTAATGAAAAACTGTTTTTT.